This T cell receptor beta chain was recorded in a study of blood T cell repertoires in COVID-19. Study summary: T cells, B-cell-depleted T cells, or PBMCs supplied cDNA or gDNA.

Seattle patients were enrolled while actively infected and followed longitudinally. In the study's own analysis: Reference gene primer amplification gave estimated nucleated cell counts. The method was immunoSEQ multiplex PCR; TCRdb's version includes in-frame clones alone and lacks a portion of them. V, J and clone size are those of that table, while D and trimming were read from the DNA. In the table there are 270,000 or so clones, approximately 84% of which are singletons. Trimming took 5 bases from V and 9 from J; bases not matched to a gene: 14. Germline CDR1 and CDR2: MDHEN and SYDVKM. This CDR3 region has 15 residues.

The clonotype was recovered from a human donor with COVID-19, enrolled during active disease. The donor label of this sample is uncertain. The rearrangement links TRBV28 to TRBJ2-7; 9 bases align to TRBD1. Sequencing was done on a sample of peripheral blood. The CDR3 region is CASSPPGTGRLGQYF. In nucleotides, the CDR3 is TGTGCCAGCAGTCCCCCCGGGACAGGGCGGTTGGGGCAGTACTTC.